A single sample is the source of the 22 T cell receptor beta chains below, sequenced in a study of T-cell reconstitution after alpha-beta-depleted transplantation in children. During its preparation, the TCRbeta library received unique molecular identifiers. MiXCR, applied by TCRdb to the PCR reads, yields one record per CDR3 protein. This sample has about 580,000 distinct CDR3 sequences; about 23% occur once, and the top ten carry around 14%. The sample consisted of PBMCs, mostly from graft donor cells, taken 360 days after TCRalphabeta/CD19-depleted stem cell transplant. Receptors originate from a boy under three years old who had a stem cell transplant for acute myeloid leukemia, so the T cells may come from the graft donor.

The chain uses TRBV5-6 and TRBJ2-1; D is undetermined. The germline CDR1 and CDR2 sequences are SGHDT and YYEEEE. V lost 3 bases to trimming and J lost 6 bases, with 10 bases between them. This CDR3 is 13 amino acids long. CDR3: CASSYRHVNEQFF. Here the CDR3 DNA reads TGTGCCAGCAGCTACCGTCATGTCAATGAGCAGTTCTTC. Complete variable domain (other parts from reference TRBV5-6 and TRBJ2-1): DAGVTQSPTHLIKTRGQQVTLRCSPKSGHDTVSWYQQALGQGPQFIFQYYEEEERQRGNFPDRFSGHQFPNYSSELNVNALLLGDSALYLCASSYRHVNEQFFGPGTRLTVL.

This chain connects TRBV20-1 to TRBJ2-1; the match to TRBD2 covers 9 bases. The ends lost 3 bases at V and 5 bases at J; junction bases unmatched: 17. There are 18 residues in the CDR3. CDR1 is DFQATT and CDR2 is SNEGSKA in the germline V gene (reference sequence). The CDR3 spells CSASRMWYRRGGNNEQFF. The CDR3 nucleotides are TGCAGTGCTAGTCGTATGTGGTATAGGCGGGGGGGTAACAATGAGCAGTTCTTC.

The sample holds many counts of this clonotype. J is TRBJ2-1 and V is TRBV12-3 or TRBV12-4, with D possibly being TRBD1 (7 bases). The V end lost 7 bases, the J end lost 7 bases, and 17 bases lay between the germline ends. The CDR3 has 14 amino acids. This CDR3 reads CASTPEGARNEQFF. The CDR3 coding sequence is TGTGCCAGCACGCCGGAGGGGGCGAGGAATGAGCAGTTCTTC.

The rearrangement joins TRBV4-3 to TRBJ2-2; 8 bases match TRBD1. With V trimmed by 1 base and J by 6 bases, 10 bases remained unmatched. From germline, CDR1 is LGHNA and CDR2 YSLEER. This CDR3 is 17 amino acids long. The chain's CDR3 is CASSQAALGTGPGELFF. In nucleotides, the CDR3 is TGCGCCAGCAGCCAAGCGGCGTTAGGGACAGGCCCCGGGGAGCTGTTTTTT.

This clonotype was found many times. The chain is built from TRBV4-1 and TRBJ2-2; maybe TRBD1 (5 bases). Germline V CDR1 and CDR2: MGHRA, YSYEKL. This CDR3 comprises 14 residues. Trimming cost V 4 bases and J 5 bases, with 11 bases left between them. The CDR3 coding sequence is TGCGCCAGCAGCCGCCAGACAGCAACCGGGGAGCTGTTTTTT. Translating it yields CASSRQTATGELFF.

The chain uses TRBV13 and TRBJ2-5, with 12 nucleotides matching TRBD1. This CDR3 spans 15 amino acids. V dropped 5 bases and J dropped 5; count of bases not matched to a gene: 6. Germline values: CDR1 PRHDT, CDR2 FYEKMQ (reference sequence). The CDR3 DNA reads as TGTGCCAGCAGCGAAGGGACAGGGGGCGCGGAGACCCAGTACTTC. Encoded protein: CASSEGTGGAETQYF.

This clonotype was recorded at least ten times. The chain combines TRBV12-3 or TRBV12-4 with TRBJ2-2; tentatively, D is TRBD2 (5 bases). The V end was cut by 3 bases, the J end by 4 bases, with 9 bases between. The CDR3 is 14 residues long. The CDR3 spells CASSFEGGTGELFF. CDR3 nucleotides: TGTGCCAGCAGTTTCGAGGGCGGCACCGGGGAGCTGTTTTTT.

This clonotype was seen ten or more times. The CDR3 bases are TGTGCCAGCAGTGGGGGGGTAGAGACAGGGAGATCGGGCAATCAGCCCCAGCATTTT. Its protein product is CASSGGVETGRSGNQPQHF. The rearrangement links TRBV7-8 to TRBJ1-5; the match to TRBD1 covers 7 bases. Germline V gives CDR1 SGHVS, CDR2 FQNEAQ. This CDR3 is built from 19 residues. Germline trimming cut 6 bases from V and 2 bases from J; bases unmatched to any gene: 19.

This clonotype was picked up many times. V is TRBV10-3 and J is TRBJ1-3, with D unresolved. Germline lookup yields CDR1 ENHRY and CDR2 SYGVKD. Trimming removed 2 bases at V and 2 bases at J, with 10 bases between. This CDR3 contains 15 residues. The CDR3 region has the DNA TGTGCCATCAGTGAGGTCCAGGCCACTGGAAACACCATATATTTT. Amino acids: CAISEVQATGNTIYF.

This clonotype was seen ten or more times. The J gene is TRBJ2-3, the V gene TRBV6-4; no clear D. V shed 0 bases and J shed 8 bases, with 6 bases lying between them. The germline CDR1 and CDR2 sequences are MRHNA and SNTAGT. The CDR3 totals 12 residues. The CDR3 DNA follows: TGTGCCAGCAGTGACTCGCCGGGTACGCAGTATTTT. It encodes CASSDSPGTQYF.

The chain couples TRBV7-9 to TRBJ2-5, with 10 bases aligning to TRBD2. Germline CDR1 is SEHNR and CDR2 is FQNEAQ (reference sequence). V lost 5 bases and J lost 3; bases outside the gene matches: 6. The CDR3 covers 15 residues. This CDR3 is CASSPPLAGEETQYF. CDR3 nucleotides: TGTGCCAGCAGCCCACCTCTAGCGGGGGAAGAGACCCAGTACTTC.

This clonotype came up many times. V and J are TRBV29-1 and TRBJ2-6; 8 bases are shared with TRBD1. The germline V gene has CDR1 SQVTM and CDR2 ANQGSEA. Trimming at V came to 5 bases and at J to 1 base, leaving 10 bases not matched to a gene. This CDR3 contains 17 residues. CDR3 region: CSVWFRTGRSGANVLTF. The CDR3 DNA sequence: TGCAGCGTTTGGTTTCGGACAGGGCGGTCTGGGGCCAACGTCCTGACTTTC.

V and J are TRBV5-1 and TRBJ2-7, with D uncertain. This CDR3 region has 13 residues. Germline CDR1 reads SGHRS; CDR2 reads YFSETQ. The germline V and J ends were trimmed by 4 bases and 0 bases, with 8 bases remaining between them. CDR3 in DNA: TGCGCCAGCAGCCCTGAACTCTCCTACGAGCAGTACTTC. It is translated as CASSPELSYEQYF. Full variable domain (rest looked up from reference TRBV5-1 and TRBJ2-7): KAGVTQTPRYLIKTRGQQVTLSCSPISGHRSVSWYQQTPGQGLQFLFEYFSETQRNKGNFPGRFSGRQFSNSRSEMNVSTLELGDSALYLCASSPELSYEQYFGPGTRLTVT.

This clonotype has a count of ten or more. The chain links TRBV7-8 to TRBJ2-1; D might be TRBD2 (5 bases). Per the germline V gene, CDR1 is SGHVS and CDR2 is FQNEAQ. V was shortened by 1 base and J by 10 bases, with 8 bases between the two germline ends. The CDR3 has 12 residues. The CDR3: CASSLGLREQFF. The CDR3 bases are TGTGCCAGCAGCTTAGGACTAAGGGAGCAGTTCTTC. Combining the CDR3 with reference TRBV7-8 and TRBJ2-1 gives the whole variable domain GAGVSQSPRYKVAKRGQDVALRCDPISGHVSLFWYQQALGQGPEFLTYFQNEAQLDKSGLPSDRFFAERPEGSVSTLKIQRTQQEDSAVYLCASSLGLREQFFGPGTRLTVL.

This clonotype was recorded at least ten times. The chain links TRBV6-1 to TRBJ2-3, with D perhaps matching TRBD2 (6 bases). V dropped 6 bases and J dropped 5 bases, with 12 bases sitting between them. The CDR3 has 13 residues. Germline CDR1 and CDR2: MNHNS and SASEGT. This CDR3 is CASRVTGRDTQYF. CDR3 nucleotide sequence: TGTGCCAGCAGAGTTACCGGGAGAGATACGCAGTATTTT.

This clonotype has a handful of counts. The V and J genes are TRBV12-3 or TRBV12-4 and TRBJ1-4, with 12 bases aligning to TRBD1. Trimming took 2 bases from V and 10 from J; bases not matched to a gene: 2. The CDR3 loop spans 14 amino acids. The CDR3 region has the DNA TGTGCCAGCAGTTTAAGGGACAGGGGGCGAAAACTGTTTTTT. Amino acid sequence: CASSLRDRGRKLFF.

This clonotype has a count of ten or more. The chain joins TRBV5-1 to TRBJ2-1; 16 nucleotides agree with TRBD2. The CDR3 consists of 17 residues. Trimming removed 4 bases from V and 6 bases from J; junction bases left unmatched: 7. From germline, CDR1 is SGHRS and CDR2 YFSETQ. CDR3 protein: CASSPGLAGGLGNEQFF. The CDR3 coding sequence is TGCGCCAGCAGCCCGGGACTAGCGGGGGGGCTAGGCAATGAGCAGTTCTTC.

The chain couples TRBV6-5 to TRBJ2-3; possible D gene TRBD2, 6 bases. The CDR3 covers 16 residues. The V end was cut by 2 bases, the J end by 3 bases, with 15 bases between. Germline-derived CDR1 and CDR2 are MNHEY and SVGAGI. The CDR3 spells CASSYVTSRPTDTQYF. As DNA, the CDR3 is TGTGCCAGCAGTTACGTAACTAGCCGCCCTACAGATACGCAGTATTTT.

For this clonotype: Just one base apart from a much larger clone, this may be a read error. The chain is built from TRBV29-1 and TRBJ2-1; no firm D call. CDR3 length equals 13 residues. Germline values: CDR1 SQVTM, CDR2 ANQGSEA. Trimming stripped 4 bases from V and 8 bases from J, with 15 bases between. The CDR3: CSVGTLINDEQFF. Here the CDR3 DNA reads TGCAGCGTTGGGACCCTTATAAACGATGAGCAGTTCTTC.

The chain is built from TRBV24-1 and TRBJ2-1; 11 bases are shared with TRBD1. Germline V gene data show CDR1 as KGHDR and CDR2 as SFDVKD. The CDR3 spans 17 residues. J lost 11 bases, V lost 3 bases, and 14 bases had no gene match. The CDR3 coding sequence is TGTGCCACCAGTGATCCTAGTTTCCGGGACAGGGGGAACCAGCAGTTCTTC. Translating it yields CATSDPSFRDRGNQQFF.

At least ten counts were recorded for this clonotype. V is TRBV27 and J is TRBJ2-1, with TRBD2 matching 12 bases. Germline CDR1 and CDR2: MNHEY and SMNVEV (reference sequence). The CDR3 extends over 15 amino acids. After removal of 5 bases from V and 8 bases from J, the junction contained 7 bases not matched to a gene. The CDR3 DNA follows: TGTGCCAGCAGTATCCCTAGCGGGGGGGTCCATGAGCAGTTCTTC. Translation: CASSIPSGGVHEQFF.

This clonotype was observed many times. The chain is built from TRBV20-1 and TRBJ2-1; TRBD2 might be the D (7 bases). From germline, CDR1 is DFQATT and CDR2 SNEGSKA (reference sequence). V lost 3 bases and J lost 6, with 21 bases in between. The length of the CDR3 is 16 residues. CDR3 protein: CSARRAAGAGGNEQFF. CDR3 bases: TGCAGTGCTAGGCGGGCTGCGGGGGCCGGGGGCAATGAGCAGTTCTTC.